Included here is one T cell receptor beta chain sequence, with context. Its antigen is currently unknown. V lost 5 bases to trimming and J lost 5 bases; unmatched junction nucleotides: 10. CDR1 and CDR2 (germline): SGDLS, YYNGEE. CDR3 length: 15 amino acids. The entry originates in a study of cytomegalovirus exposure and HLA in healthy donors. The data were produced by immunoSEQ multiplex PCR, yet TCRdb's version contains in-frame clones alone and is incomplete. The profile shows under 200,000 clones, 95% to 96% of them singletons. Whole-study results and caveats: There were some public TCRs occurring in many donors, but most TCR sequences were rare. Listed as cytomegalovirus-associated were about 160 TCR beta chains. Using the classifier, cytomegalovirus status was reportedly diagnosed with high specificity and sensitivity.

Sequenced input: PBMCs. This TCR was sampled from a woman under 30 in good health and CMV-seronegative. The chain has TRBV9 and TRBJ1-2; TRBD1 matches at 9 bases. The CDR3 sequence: CASRNYRDRDYGYTF. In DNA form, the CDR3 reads TGTGCCAGCAGAAACTACCGGGACAGGGATTATGGCTACACCTTC.